Below, 22 T cell receptor beta chains from the same sample are listed, as sequenced in a study of blood T cell repertoires in COVID-19. Only in-frame clones appear in the TCRdb table, and some are missing; sequencing was by immunoSEQ multiplex PCR. The sample has around 150,000 clones; over 60% are singletons. Sample: peripheral blood. These receptors were collected from a man between 45 and 60 years old with acute or convalescent COVID-19.

The J gene is TRBJ1-1, the V gene TRBV5-1; 7 bases line up with TRBD1. V was clipped by 0 bases and J by 2 bases; unmatched bases: 4. Per the germline V gene, CDR1 is SGHRS and CDR2 is YFSETQ. The CDR3 has 15 residues. The CDR3 sequence: CASSLGVGGNTEAFF. CDR3 bases: TGCGCCAGCAGCTTGGGGGTAGGGGGCAACACTGAAGCTTTCTTT.

V usage is TRBV6-5 and J usage is TRBJ1-6; 8 nucleotides match TRBD1. The CDR3 sequence is 15 residues long. V was clipped by 3 bases and J by 5 bases; unmatched bases: 3. CDR1 and CDR2 (germline): MNHEY, SVGAGI. CDR3 bases: TGTGCCAGCAGTTATAAGGGACAGGATAATTCACCCCTCCACTTT. It yields the protein CASSYKGQDNSPLHF.

The V and J genes are TRBV29-1 and TRBJ1-1, with 10 nucleotides matching TRBD1. J gave up 6 bases and V 4 bases, and 2 bases lay outside the gene matches. Germline CDR1 is SQVTM and CDR2 is ANQGSEA. This CDR3 region has 12 residues. The CDR3 sequence is CSVGQGAAEAFF. The DNA of the CDR3 is TGCAGCGTTGGACAGGGGGCCGCTGAAGCTTTCTTT.

This sequence joins TRBV5-1 and TRBJ2-5; a weak D match, TRBD2 (6 bases). The CDR3 is 11 residues long. The V gene's germline CDR1 is SGHRS and CDR2 YFSETQ. V lost 4 bases and J 5 bases, leaving 6 bases between the germline ends. CDR3 in amino acids: CASSGGETQYF. The CDR3 DNA sequence: TGCGCCAGCAGCGGAGGGGAGACCCAGTACTTC.

This chain connects TRBV5-8 to TRBJ1-5; no reliable D call. The V end lost 4 bases, the J end lost 0 bases, and 11 bases lay between the germline ends. CDR3 size: 15 residues. Germline values: CDR1 SGHTS, CDR2 YDEGEE. The CDR3, as DNA: TGTGCCAGCAGCCCCGGGTTTGATAGCAATCAGCCCCAGCATTTT. This gives the protein CASSPGFDSNQPQHF.

The chain couples TRBV6-1 to TRBJ1-3, with D perhaps matching TRBD1 (5 bases). The CDR3 is made up of 16 amino acids. Germline CDR1 MNHNS, CDR2 SASEGT. The V gene lost 1 base and the J gene lost 4 bases, with 14 bases spanning the gap. CDR3 sequence reads: CASSEVATGFGNTIYF. As DNA, the CDR3 is TGTGCCAGCAGTGAAGTCGCCACAGGTTTCGGAAACACCATATATTTT.

This clone has a single count. The chain has TRBV2 and TRBJ1-4; maybe TRBD1 (6 bases). Germline V gene sequence: CDR1 SNHLY, CDR2 FYNNEI. The CDR3 has 14 residues. The V gene lost 8 bases and the J gene lost 3 bases, with 13 bases spanning the gap. The chain's CDR3 is CASSMDSANEKLFF. DNA for the CDR3: TGTGCCAGCTCGATGGACAGCGCTAATGAAAAACTGTTTTTT.

This clone was counted only a few times. The chain is built from TRBV20-1 and TRBJ1-2; D is ambiguous. Germline CDR1 and CDR2: DFQATT and SNEGSKA (reference sequence). V lost 3 bases and J lost 8, with 10 bases in between. The CDR3 has 11 residues. Here the CDR3 reads CSASELAGYTF. CDR3 DNA: TGCAGTGCTAGTGAGTTGGCCGGCTACACCTTC.

This clone is a singleton in its sample. V and J are TRBV11-2 and TRBJ1-3; weak D call: TRBD1 (5 bases). Germline V CDR1 and CDR2: SGHAT, FQNNGV. Trimming removed 5 bases at V and 4 bases at J, with 15 bases between. This CDR3 has 15 residues. CDR3 in amino acids: CASSQRQFLGNTIYF. In nucleotides, the CDR3 is TGTGCCAGCAGCCAACGACAGTTTTTAGGAAACACCATATATTTT.

V and J are TRBV6-4 and TRBJ2-2; D may be TRBD1 (6 bases). CDR1 is MRHNA, CDR2 SNTAGT, per germline. This CDR3 is 18 amino acids long. The germline V and J ends were trimmed by 2 bases and 0 bases, with 16 bases remaining between them. The CDR3 protein is CASSDLPPGTPNTGELFF. As DNA, the CDR3 is TGTGCCAGCAGTGACCTCCCCCCCGGGACACCGAACACCGGGGAGCTGTTTTTT.

The V call is TRBV2, the J call TRBJ1-5; 9 bases agree with TRBD1. After removal of 7 bases from V and 5 bases from J, the junction contained 6 bases not matched to a gene. CDR3 size: 14 residues. The germline V gene encodes CDR1 SNHLY and CDR2 FYNNEI. The CDR3 region has the DNA TGTGCCAGCACCCCGACAGGGGGATATCAGCCCCAGCATTTT. This translates into CASTPTGGYQPQHF.

The chain joins TRBV6-5 to TRBJ2-7; D is unresolved. There are 14 residues in the CDR3. CDR1 is MNHEY, CDR2 SVGAGI, per germline. V lost 0 bases and J 2 bases, leaving 8 bases between the germline ends. Written as DNA, the CDR3 is TGTGCCAGCAGTTACTCAGAAGAGACCTACGAGCAGTACTTC. This gives the protein CASSYSEETYEQYF.

The J gene is TRBJ2-3, the V gene TRBV10-3; 12 bases align to TRBD2. Germline V lookup: CDR1 ENHRY, CDR2 SYGVKD. The V segment lost 6 bases and the J segment 1 base; nucleotides outside the gene matches: 8. This CDR3 has 17 amino acids. The chain's CDR3 is CAISRTSGVIRTDTQYF. In DNA form, the CDR3 reads TGTGCCATCAGCCGGACTAGCGGGGTCATTCGCACAGATACGCAGTATTTT.

This clone showed up many times. The chain is built from TRBV5-1 and TRBJ2-5, with D perhaps TRBD2 (5 bases). The germline V gene has CDR1 SGHRS and CDR2 YFSETQ. Trimming pared 1 base from V and 2 bases from J, leaving 9 bases between. The CDR3 covers 14 residues. The CDR3 protein is CASSLNSAQETQYF. Written as DNA, the CDR3 is TGCGCCAGCAGCTTGAATAGCGCGCAAGAGACCCAGTACTTC. Full variable domain (rest looked up from reference TRBV5-1 and TRBJ2-5): KAGVTQTPRYLIKTRGQQVTLSCSPISGHRSVSWYQQTPGQGLQFLFEYFSETQRNKGNFPGRFSGRQFSNSRSEMNVSTLELGDSALYLCASSLNSAQETQYFGPGTRLLVL.

This clone appeared a few times. The gene calls are TRBV18 and TRBJ2-2; TRBD2 is a possible D gene (5 bases). Looked up from germline, CDR1 is KGHSH and CDR2 is LQKENI. Deletions cut 8 bases from V and 0 bases from J, with 13 bases between. This CDR3 is 15 amino acids long. As DNA, the CDR3 is TGTGCCAGCCCCCAGCGGCACGCGAACACCGGGGAGCTGTTTTTT. Translated: CASPQRHANTGELFF.

The gene calls are TRBV30 and TRBJ2-6; 10 bases align to TRBD1. The CDR3 is made up of 16 amino acids. V was pared by 8 bases and J by 2 bases, with 9 bases of the junction left unmatched. Germline CDR1 and CDR2: GTSNPN and SVGIG (reference sequence). CDR3 sequence (DNA): TGTGCCGGTTCAGAGACAGGGGGCCCTGGGGCCAACGTCCTGACTTTC. This codes for CAGSETGGPGANVLTF.

The V and J genes are TRBV2 and TRBJ2-1; perhaps TRBD2 as D (5 bases). Germline CDR1 reads SNHLY; CDR2 reads FYNNEI. V was shortened by 3 bases and J by 3 bases, with 9 bases between the two germline ends. This CDR3 has 14 residues. The CDR3 is CASSDRAGYNEQFF. CDR3 DNA sequence: TGTGCCAGCAGTGATAGGGCGGGCTACAATGAGCAGTTCTTC.

V is TRBV6-5 and J is TRBJ2-5; TRBD2 agrees at 12 bases. After removal of 6 bases from V and 4 bases from J, the junction contained 6 bases not matched to a gene. The CDR3 length is 15 residues. Germline CDR1 is MNHEY and CDR2 is SVGAGI. The CDR3 spells CASSLLAGGRETQYF. The DNA of the CDR3 is TGTGCCAGCAGCCTGCTAGCGGGGGGGCGAGAGACCCAGTACTTC.

J is TRBJ1-1 and V is TRBV6-6, with D possibly being TRBD1 (5 bases). Trimming stripped 1 base from V and 0 bases from J, with 9 bases between. The CDR3 has 15 residues. In germline, CDR1 is MNHNY, CDR2 SVGAGI (reference sequence). DNA for the CDR3: TGTGCCAGCAGTTACTTAGGGGCTATGAACACTGAAGCTTTCTTT. Translated, it gives CASSYLGAMNTEAFF.

This rearrangement joins TRBV7-9 to TRBJ1-2; D possibly corresponds to TRBD1 (5 bases). Germline V CDR1 and CDR2: SEHNR, FQNEAQ (reference sequence). V lost 2 bases to trimming and J lost 6 bases, with 16 bases between them. The CDR3 length is 15 residues. CDR3 DNA: TGTGCCAGCAGCTTAAATCCGGGGGATATCAATGGCTACACCTTC. Its protein is CASSLNPGDINGYTF.

This clone was seen just once. The chain joins TRBV27 to TRBJ2-5; 8 positions match TRBD2. The germline V gene has CDR1 MNHEY and CDR2 SMNVEV (reference sequence). This CDR3 spans 14 amino acids. The J segment lost 5 bases and the V segment lost 6 bases, leaving 8 bases of the junction unmatched. The CDR3: CASRVGGVWETQYF. CDR3 DNA sequence: TGTGCCAGCAGGGTCGGGGGGGTATGGGAGACCCAGTACTTC.

The chain recombines TRBV9 with TRBJ2-6, with 11 bases that match TRBD1. The CDR3 has 19 amino acids. V was clipped by 4 bases and J by 0 bases; unmatched bases: 9. Germline V gene lookup returns CDR1 SGDLS and CDR2 YYNGEE. The CDR3 DNA follows: TGTGCCAGCAGCCCCCGGACAGGGGGCGAAAGCTCTGGGGCCAACGTCCTGACTTTC. It is translated as CASSPRTGGESSGANVLTF.